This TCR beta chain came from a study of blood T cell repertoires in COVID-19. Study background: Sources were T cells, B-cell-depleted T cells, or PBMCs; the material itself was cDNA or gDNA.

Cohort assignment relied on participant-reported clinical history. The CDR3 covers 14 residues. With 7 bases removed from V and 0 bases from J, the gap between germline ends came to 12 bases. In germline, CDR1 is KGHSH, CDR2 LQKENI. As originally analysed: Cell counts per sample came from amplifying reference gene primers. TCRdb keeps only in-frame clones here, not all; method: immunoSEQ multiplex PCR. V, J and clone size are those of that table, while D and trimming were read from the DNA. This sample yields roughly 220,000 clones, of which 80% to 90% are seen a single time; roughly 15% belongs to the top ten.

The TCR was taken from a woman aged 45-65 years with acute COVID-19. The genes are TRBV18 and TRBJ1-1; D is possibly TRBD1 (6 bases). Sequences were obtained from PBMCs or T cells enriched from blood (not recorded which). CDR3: CASLAGAMNTEAFF. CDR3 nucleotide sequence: TGTGCCAGCTTGGCGGGGGCCATGAACACTGAAGCTTTCTTT. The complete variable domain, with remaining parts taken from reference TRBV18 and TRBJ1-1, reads NAGVMQNPRHLVRRRGQEARLRCSPMKGHSHVYWYRQLPEEGLKFMVYLQKENIIDESGMPKERFSAEFPKEGPSILRIQQVVRGDSAAYFCASLAGAMNTEAFFGQGTRLTVV.